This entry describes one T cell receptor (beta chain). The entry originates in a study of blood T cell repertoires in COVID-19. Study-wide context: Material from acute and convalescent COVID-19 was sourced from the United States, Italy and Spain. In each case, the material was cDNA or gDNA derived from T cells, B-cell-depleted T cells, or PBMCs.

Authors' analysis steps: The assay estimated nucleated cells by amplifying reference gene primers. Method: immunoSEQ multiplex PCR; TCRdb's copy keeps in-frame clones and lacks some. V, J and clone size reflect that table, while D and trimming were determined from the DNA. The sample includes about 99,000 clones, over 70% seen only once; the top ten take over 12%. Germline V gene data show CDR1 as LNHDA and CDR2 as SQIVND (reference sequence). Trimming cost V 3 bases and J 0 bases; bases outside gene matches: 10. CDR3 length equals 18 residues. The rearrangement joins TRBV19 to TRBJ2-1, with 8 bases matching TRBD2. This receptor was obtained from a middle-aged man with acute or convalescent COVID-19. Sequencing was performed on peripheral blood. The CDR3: CASSIADSGIGSYNEQFF. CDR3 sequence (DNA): TGTGCCAGTAGTATCGCGGATAGCGGGATAGGCTCCTACAATGAGCAGTTCTTC. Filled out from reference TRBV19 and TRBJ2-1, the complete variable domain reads DGGITQSPKYLFRKEGQNVTLSCEQNLNHDAMYWYRQDPGQGLRLIYYSQIVNDFQKGDIAEGYSVSREKKESFPLTVTSAQKNPTAFYLCASSIADSGIGSYNEQFFGPGTRLTVL.